These 5 T cell receptor beta chains came from one sample sequenced in a study of blood T cell repertoires in COVID-19. Assay used: immunoSEQ multiplex PCR; TCRdb lists only in-frame clones, some missing. The repertoire holds approximately 350,000 clones, with 80% to 90% as singletons. Sequencing was carried out using peripheral blood. The receptors originated from a woman aged 45-60 years with COVID-19, enrolled during active disease.

This clone is a singleton in its sample. The chain couples TRBV6-5 to TRBJ1-1, with D maybe TRBD1 (5 bases). CDR1 and CDR2 (germline): MNHEY, SVGAGI. The V end lost 5 bases, the J end lost 1 base, and 11 bases lay between the germline ends. The CDR3 runs to 14 residues. The CDR3 nucleotides are TGTGCCAGCAGTCGCGGGACGGAGAACACTGAAGCTTTCTTT. This gives the protein CASSRGTENTEAFF.

The rearrangement uses TRBV3-1 (or the pseudogene TRBV3-2) and TRBJ1-2, with 7 bases that match TRBD1. With V trimmed by 4 bases and J by 0 bases, 11 bases remained unmatched. Germline loops: CDR1 LGHDT, CDR2 YNNKEL (reference sequence). The CDR3 extends over 17 amino acids. Written as DNA, the CDR3 is TGTGCCAGCAGCCCGACGGGACAGCTCTTAGCTAACTATGGCTACACCTTC. Protein product: CASSPTGQLLANYGYTF.

This clone was counted only a few times. This rearrangement joins TRBV28 to TRBJ2-7; 7 bases fit TRBD2. J gave up 0 bases and V 3 bases, and 8 bases lay outside the gene matches. Germline CDR1 reads MDHEN; CDR2 reads SYDVKM. The CDR3 contains 16 residues. CDR3 nucleotide sequence: TGTGCCAGCAGTTTTACGGCTAGCGGCAGCTCCTACGAGCAGTACTTC. It specifies CASSFTASGSSYEQYF.

The chain couples TRBV30 to TRBJ1-1; maybe TRBD1 (6 bases). The germline V and J ends were trimmed by 2 bases and 5 bases, with 15 bases remaining between them. Germline V gene data show CDR1 as GTSNPN and CDR2 as SVGIG (reference sequence). This CDR3 spans 14 amino acids. CDR3 sequence reads: CAWSTGSLRTEAFF. The CDR3 nucleotides are TGTGCCTGGAGTACAGGGAGCTTAAGGACTGAAGCTTTCTTT.

CDR3 amino acids: CASSQWVRRRETQYF. For the CDR3, the DNA is TGTGCCAGCAGCCAATGGGTACGGCGGCGAGAGACCCAGTACTTC. The chain couples TRBV14 to TRBJ2-5; unclear D gene. Germline CDR1 reads SGHDN; CDR2 reads FVKESK. V gave up 2 bases and J gave up 4 bases, with 14 bases separating them. The CDR3 consists of 15 residues.